This TCR beta chain was captured by sequencing in a study of blood T cell repertoires in COVID-19. The assay was immunoSEQ multiplex PCR, and TCRdb's table has in-frame clones only and misses some. The profile covers around 67,000 clones, with 60% to 75% appearing a single time and less than 40% taken by the ten largest. The CDR3 is made up of 15 amino acids. J lost 3 bases, V lost 5 bases, and 6 bases had no gene match. The germline gives CDR1 SEHNR, CDR2 FQNEAQ (reference sequence). Sequencing input: peripheral blood. V is TRBV7-9 and J is TRBJ1-2; 10 positions match TRBD1. The sequence was obtained from a woman aged 70-85 years with acute or convalescent COVID-19. For the CDR3, the DNA is TGTGCCAGCAGCCGTGGACAGGGGGAAGACTATGGCTACACCTTC. It specifies CASSRGQGEDYGYTF.